This T cell receptor beta chain was identified during a study of blood T cells in healthy people across ages. The CDR3 length is 16 residues. V lost 1 base, J lost 2 bases, and 2 bases stayed unmatched. CDR1 SQVTM and CDR2 ANQGSEA come from the germline V gene. Concerning this clonotype: The antigen is not known.

A sample-barcoded 5' primer and a J-beta primer mix were used in a second PCR of roughly 7 to 12 cycles. Every cDNA molecule bore a tag from a template-switch adaptor containing 12 random nucleotides. TCRdb passed the 5' RACE reads through MiXCR, listing each CDR3 protein once. The sample consists of more than 600,000 distinct CDR3 sequences, 20% to 25% of them appearing once. Study-level results: Naive T cell percentage showed a strong correlation with TCR beta diversity. Estimated diversity that came from one million T cells was considered an underestimate.

These same data were also listed under a study on T cells of mothers and their children. That paper notes: Thymic selection shapes TCR recombination output in related pairs, and it does so similarly in unrelated pairs.

The sequenced sample was blood. The receptor was derived from a boy between 10 and 17 years old in good health. V gene TRBV29-1 combines with J gene TRBJ2-1, with TRBD2 matching 13 bases. The CDR3 reads CSVEGTSGRAYNEQFF. DNA of the CDR3: TGCAGCGTTGAAGGGACTAGCGGGAGAGCCTACAATGAGCAGTTCTTC.